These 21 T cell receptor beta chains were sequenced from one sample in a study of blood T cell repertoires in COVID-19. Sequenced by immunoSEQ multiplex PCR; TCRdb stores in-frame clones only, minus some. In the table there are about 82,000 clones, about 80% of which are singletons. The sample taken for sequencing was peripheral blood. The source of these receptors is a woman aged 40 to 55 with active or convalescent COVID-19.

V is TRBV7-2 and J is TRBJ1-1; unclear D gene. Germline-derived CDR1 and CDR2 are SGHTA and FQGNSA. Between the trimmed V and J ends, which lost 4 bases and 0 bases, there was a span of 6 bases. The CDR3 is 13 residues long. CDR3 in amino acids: CASSYSMNTEAFF. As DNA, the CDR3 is TGTGCCAGCAGCTATTCCATGAACACTGAAGCTTTCTTT. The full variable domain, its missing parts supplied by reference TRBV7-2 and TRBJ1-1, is GAGVSQSPSNKVTEKGKDVELRCDPISGHTALYWYRQSLGQGLEFLIYFQGNSAPDKSGLPSDRFSAERTGGSVSTLTIQRTQQEDSAVYLCASSYSMNTEAFFGQGTRLTVV.

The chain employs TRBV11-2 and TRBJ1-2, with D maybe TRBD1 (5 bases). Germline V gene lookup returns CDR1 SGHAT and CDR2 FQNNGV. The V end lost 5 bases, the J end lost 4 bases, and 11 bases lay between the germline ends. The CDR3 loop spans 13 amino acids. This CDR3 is CASSQGGGYGYTF. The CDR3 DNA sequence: TGTGCCAGCAGCCAGGGCGGGGGCTATGGCTACACCTTC.

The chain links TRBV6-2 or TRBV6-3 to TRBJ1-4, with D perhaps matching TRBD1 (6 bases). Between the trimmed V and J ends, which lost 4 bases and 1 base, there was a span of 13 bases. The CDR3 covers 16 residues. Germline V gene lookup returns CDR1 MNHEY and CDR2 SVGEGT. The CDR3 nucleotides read TGTGCCAGCAGTTTCAATACGGACAGAACTAATGAAAAACTGTTTTTT. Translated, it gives CASSFNTDRTNEKLFF.

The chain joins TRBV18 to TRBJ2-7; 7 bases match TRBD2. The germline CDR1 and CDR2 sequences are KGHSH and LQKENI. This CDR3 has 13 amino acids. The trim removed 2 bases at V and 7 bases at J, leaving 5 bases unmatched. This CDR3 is CASSPRLAGEQYF. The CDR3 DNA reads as TGTGCCAGCTCACCAAGACTAGCAGGTGAGCAGTACTTC.

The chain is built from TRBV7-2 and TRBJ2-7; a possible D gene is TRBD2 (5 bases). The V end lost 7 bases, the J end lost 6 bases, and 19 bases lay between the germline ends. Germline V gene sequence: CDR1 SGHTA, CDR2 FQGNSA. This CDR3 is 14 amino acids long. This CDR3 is CASKKTYAGSEQYF. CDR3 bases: TGTGCCAGCAAAAAAACCTACGCGGGTTCCGAGCAGTACTTC.

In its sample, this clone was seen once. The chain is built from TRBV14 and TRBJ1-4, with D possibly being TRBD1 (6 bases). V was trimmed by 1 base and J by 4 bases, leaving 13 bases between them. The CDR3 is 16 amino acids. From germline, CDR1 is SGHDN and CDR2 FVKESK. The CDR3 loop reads CASSQGTGSLNEKLFF. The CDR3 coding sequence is TGTGCCAGCAGCCAAGGCACAGGGAGCCTTAATGAAAAACTGTTTTTT.

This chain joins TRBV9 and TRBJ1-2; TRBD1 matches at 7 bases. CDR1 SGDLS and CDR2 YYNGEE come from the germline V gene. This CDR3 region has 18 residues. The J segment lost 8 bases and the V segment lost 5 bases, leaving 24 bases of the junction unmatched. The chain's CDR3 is CASSTPGPGEPRGLGYTF. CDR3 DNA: TGTGCCAGCAGTACTCCCGGCCCAGGAGAACCCAGGGGGTTGGGCTACACCTTC.

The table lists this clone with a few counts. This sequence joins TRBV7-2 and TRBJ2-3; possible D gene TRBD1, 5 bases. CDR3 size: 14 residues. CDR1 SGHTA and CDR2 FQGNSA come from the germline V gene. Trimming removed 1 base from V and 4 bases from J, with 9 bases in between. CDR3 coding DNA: TGTGCCAGCAGCTTAGATACAGGTCCAGATACGCAGTATTTT. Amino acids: CASSLDTGPDTQYF.

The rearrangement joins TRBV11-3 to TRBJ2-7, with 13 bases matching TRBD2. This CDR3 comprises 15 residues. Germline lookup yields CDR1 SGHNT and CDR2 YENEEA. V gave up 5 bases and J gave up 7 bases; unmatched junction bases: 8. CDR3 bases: TGTGCCAGCAGCCCCGGACTAGCGGGAGATCAGGAGCAGTACTTC. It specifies CASSPGLAGDQEQYF.

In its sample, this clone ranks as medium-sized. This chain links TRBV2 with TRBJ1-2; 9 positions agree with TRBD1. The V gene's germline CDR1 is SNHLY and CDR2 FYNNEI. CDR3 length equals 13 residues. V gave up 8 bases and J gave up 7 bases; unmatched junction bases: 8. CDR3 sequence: CASRGQGVGGYTF. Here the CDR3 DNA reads TGTGCCAGCCGGGGACAGGGAGTTGGTGGCTACACCTTC.

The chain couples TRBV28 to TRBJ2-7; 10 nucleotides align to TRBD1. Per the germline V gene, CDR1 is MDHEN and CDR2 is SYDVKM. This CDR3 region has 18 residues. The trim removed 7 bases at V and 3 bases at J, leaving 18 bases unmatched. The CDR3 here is CASTTLRDRGMWRYEQYF. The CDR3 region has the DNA TGTGCCAGCACCACCCTTAGGGACAGGGGTATGTGGCGCTACGAGCAGTACTTC.

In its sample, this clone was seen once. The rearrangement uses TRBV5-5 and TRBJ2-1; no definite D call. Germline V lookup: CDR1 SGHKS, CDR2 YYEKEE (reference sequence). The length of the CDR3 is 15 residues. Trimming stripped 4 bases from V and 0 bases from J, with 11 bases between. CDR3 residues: CASSPEDFSYNEQFF. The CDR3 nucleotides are TGTGCCAGCAGCCCCGAAGACTTCTCCTACAATGAGCAGTTCTTC.

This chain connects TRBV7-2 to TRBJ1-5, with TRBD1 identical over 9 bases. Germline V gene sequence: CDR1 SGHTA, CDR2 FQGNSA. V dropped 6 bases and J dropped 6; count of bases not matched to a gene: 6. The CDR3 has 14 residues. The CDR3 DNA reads TGTGCCAGCAGTCCCCGACAGGGGGGTCAGCCCCAGCATTTT. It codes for CASSPRQGGQPQHF.

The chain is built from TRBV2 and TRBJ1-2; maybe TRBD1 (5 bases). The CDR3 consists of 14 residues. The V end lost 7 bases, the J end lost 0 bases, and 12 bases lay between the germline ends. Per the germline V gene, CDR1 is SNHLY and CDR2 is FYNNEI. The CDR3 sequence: CASKPDMTNYGYTF. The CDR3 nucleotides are TGTGCCAGCAAGCCGGACATGACTAACTATGGCTACACCTTC.

The CDR3 DNA sequence: TGTGCCACTCTTCCGACAGGGTATTCACCCCTCCACTTT. Amino acid sequence: CATLPTGYSPLHF. The V gene is TRBV28, the J gene TRBJ1-6, with 7 bases fitting TRBD1. This CDR3 is built from 13 residues. Germline loops: CDR1 MDHEN, CDR2 SYDVKM. V lost 10 bases, J lost 8 bases, and 8 bases stayed unmatched.

In nucleotides, the CDR3 is TGTGCCAGCAGCTTGTACCCAGGGATCTACACCATATATTTT. It translates to CASSLYPGIYTIYF. The chain employs TRBV5-5 and TRBJ1-3, with TRBD1 as a possible D gene (5 bases). V shed 1 base and J shed 8 bases, with 13 bases lying between them. Per the germline V gene, CDR1 is SGHKS and CDR2 is YYEKEE (reference sequence). The CDR3 has 14 residues.

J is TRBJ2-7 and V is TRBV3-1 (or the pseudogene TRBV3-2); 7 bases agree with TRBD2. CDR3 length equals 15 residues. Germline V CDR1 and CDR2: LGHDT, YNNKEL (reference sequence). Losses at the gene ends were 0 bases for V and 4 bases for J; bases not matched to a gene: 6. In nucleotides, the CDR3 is TGTGCCAGCAGCCAAGACGGCGGGAGCTGGTACGAGCAGTACTTC. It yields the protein CASSQDGGSWYEQYF.

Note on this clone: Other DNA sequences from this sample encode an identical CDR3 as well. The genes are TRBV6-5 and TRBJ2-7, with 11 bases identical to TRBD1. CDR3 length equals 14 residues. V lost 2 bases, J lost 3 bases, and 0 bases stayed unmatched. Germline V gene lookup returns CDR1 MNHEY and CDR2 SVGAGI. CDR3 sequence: CASSYGTGGYEQYF. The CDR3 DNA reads TGTGCCAGCAGTTACGGGACAGGGGGCTACGAGCAGTACTTC.

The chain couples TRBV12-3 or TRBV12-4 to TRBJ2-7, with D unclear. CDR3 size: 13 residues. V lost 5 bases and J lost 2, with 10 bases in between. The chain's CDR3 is CASSHSPTYEQYF. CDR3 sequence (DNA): TGTGCCAGCAGTCATAGTCCTACCTACGAGCAGTACTTC.

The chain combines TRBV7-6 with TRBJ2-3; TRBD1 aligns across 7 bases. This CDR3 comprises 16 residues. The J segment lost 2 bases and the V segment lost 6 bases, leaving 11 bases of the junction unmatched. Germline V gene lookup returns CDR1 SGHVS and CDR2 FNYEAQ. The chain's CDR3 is CASSLTTGVSTDTQYF. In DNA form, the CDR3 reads TGTGCCAGCAGTCTCACAACAGGGGTCTCCACAGATACGCAGTATTTT.

DNA for the CDR3: TGTGCCAGCAACCTACTAGCGGGAGGGAACACCGGGGAGCTGTTTTTT. It is translated as CASNLLAGGNTGELFF. The chain has TRBV28 and TRBJ2-2; 12 bases match TRBD2. With 7 bases clipped from V and 1 base from J, the junction kept 4 bases outside the gene matches. There are 16 residues in the CDR3. Germline lookup yields CDR1 MDHEN and CDR2 SYDVKM.